The 29 T cell receptor beta chains below come from one sample, sequenced in a study of blood T cell repertoires in COVID-19. Sequencing used immunoSEQ multiplex PCR; TCRdb keeps in-frame clones, though not all of them. Seen here are roughly 180,000 clones, 82% observed once, and the top ten hold 4.5% to 5.5%. Specimen: peripheral blood. These receptors were taken from a woman aged 25 to 39 with acute or convalescent COVID-19.

This clone turned up a few times. The chain links TRBV7-8 to TRBJ2-3, with 7 bases aligning to TRBD1. V shed 1 base, J shed 4 bases, and the junction held 5 bases outside the gene matches. Germline CDR1 reads SGHVS; CDR2 reads FQNEAQ. There are 15 residues in the CDR3. For the CDR3, the DNA is TGTGCCAGCAGCTTAGAAGACAGGGTAGCAGATACGCAGTATTTT. Translated: CASSLEDRVADTQYF.

This clone was found once. V is TRBV5-6 and J is TRBJ1-1, with no clear D. Looked up from germline, CDR1 is SGHDT and CDR2 is YYEEEE. V shed 0 bases and J shed 0 bases, with 6 bases lying between them. This CDR3 has 14 amino acids. The chain's CDR3 is CASSLGQVNTEAFF. In DNA form, the CDR3 reads TGTGCCAGCAGCTTGGGGCAGGTGAACACTGAAGCTTTCTTT.

Here the CDR3 reads CASSIGTGGYGYTF. CDR3 DNA: TGTGCCAGTAGTATCGGGACAGGGGGCTATGGCTACACCTTC. This chain links TRBV19 with TRBJ1-2; 11 nucleotides line up with TRBD1. The germline V gene has CDR1 LNHDA and CDR2 SQIVND (reference sequence). This CDR3 contains 14 residues. Trimming removed 3 bases from V and 4 bases from J; junction bases left unmatched: 1.

The V call is TRBV7-2, the J call TRBJ2-1; 13 bases match TRBD2. In germline, CDR1 is SGHTA, CDR2 FQGNSA. This CDR3 has 19 amino acids. J lost 0 bases, V lost 5 bases, and 10 bases had no gene match. The CDR3 nucleotides read TGTGCCAGCAGCACCACACTAGCGGGGGGGCCGGGCTCCTACAATGAGCAGTTCTTC. Amino acid sequence: CASSTTLAGGPGSYNEQFF.

The chain couples TRBV5-1 to TRBJ2-5; the match to TRBD1 covers 12 bases. Germline values: CDR1 SGHRS, CDR2 YFSETQ. The CDR3 has 16 amino acids. V trimming: 0 bases; J trimming: 5 bases; junction bases outside the gene matches: 5. The CDR3 DNA reads TGCGCCAGCAGCTTGGCCGGGACAGGGGGCCGGGAGACCCAGTACTTC. It codes for CASSLAGTGGRETQYF. The complete variable domain, with remaining parts taken from reference TRBV5-1 and TRBJ2-5, reads KAGVTQTPRYLIKTRGQQVTLSCSPISGHRSVSWYQQTPGQGLQFLFEYFSETQRNKGNFPGRFSGRQFSNSRSEMNVSTLELGDSALYLCASSLAGTGGRETQYFGPGTRLLVL.

The V and J genes are TRBV27 and TRBJ1-2; D may be TRBD1 (5 bases). Germline V lookup: CDR1 MNHEY, CDR2 SMNVEV (reference sequence). The CDR3 runs to 12 residues. Trimming took 8 bases from V and 3 from J, leaving 10 bases between them. The CDR3 sequence: CASRRGDYGYTF. Here the CDR3 DNA reads TGTGCCAGCCGGAGGGGAGACTATGGCTACACCTTC.

The J gene is TRBJ1-2, the V gene TRBV25-1; no clear D. The CDR3 totals 13 residues. The germline CDR1 and CDR2 sequences are MGHDK and SYGVNS. Trimming took off 2 bases at V and 6 bases at J, with 10 bases between the two ends. CDR3 bases: TGTGCCAGCAGTGAAAAGGCGGTTGATGGCTACACCTTC. This gives the protein CASSEKAVDGYTF.

This chain joins TRBV5-4 and TRBJ2-7; 10 nucleotides align to TRBD2. Germline CDR1 reads SGHNT; CDR2 reads YYREEE (reference sequence). Losses at the gene ends were 4 bases for V and 2 bases for J; bases not matched to a gene: 6. The CDR3 is made up of 15 amino acids. The CDR3 loop reads CASSAGLAETYEQYF. The CDR3 coding sequence is TGTGCCAGCAGCGCTGGACTAGCGGAAACCTACGAGCAGTACTTC.

The chain carries TRBV3-1 (or the pseudogene TRBV3-2) and TRBJ1-4, with TRBD1 matching over 8 bases. CDR3 size: 16 residues. V lost 3 bases and J lost 8; bases outside the gene matches: 11. Germline CDR1 LGHDT, CDR2 YNNKEL (reference sequence). CDR3 DNA sequence: TGTGCCAGCAGCCAGGGACAGGTCGGAGCTCGGGAAAAACTGTTTTTT. It is translated as CASSQGQVGAREKLFF.

The chain employs TRBV6-5 and TRBJ2-1; 8 bases map to TRBD2. This CDR3 contains 15 residues. With V trimmed by 6 bases and J by 9 bases, 13 bases remained unmatched. Germline V lookup: CDR1 MNHEY, CDR2 SVGAGI. Here the CDR3 reads CASRVSGDGRSEQFF. CDR3 sequence (DNA): TGTGCCAGCAGGGTTAGCGGGGATGGGAGGAGTGAGCAGTTCTTC.

The chain is built from TRBV6-5 and TRBJ1-3; 7 nucleotides align to TRBD1. CDR1 and CDR2 (germline): MNHEY, SVGAGI. The CDR3 has 16 residues. V was clipped by 4 bases and J by 0 bases; unmatched bases: 6. CDR3 nucleotide sequence: TGTGCCAGCAGTTTACAGGGGCCCAGCTCTGGAAACACCATATATTTT. This sequence encodes CASSLQGPSSGNTIYF.

This chain joins TRBV7-2 and TRBJ2-7; TRBD2 agrees at 8 bases. Germline CDR1 SGHTA, CDR2 FQGNSA. CDR3 length: 16 residues. V was pared by 4 bases and J by 6 bases, with 14 bases of the junction left unmatched. The CDR3 bases are TGTGCCAGCAGCTCCCTTTCTTGGCTCGGGGGGGGCGAGCAGTACTTC. Translating gives CASSSLSWLGGGEQYF.

The chain carries TRBV6-5 and TRBJ2-7; 7 bases align to TRBD1. Unmatched junction bases numbered 2, after V lost 7 bases and J lost 2 bases. CDR3 length: 12 amino acids. The germline V gene has CDR1 MNHEY and CDR2 SVGAGI. CDR3 DNA: TGTGCCAGCAAAGGGACAGCCTACGAGCAGTACTTC. Amino acid sequence: CASKGTAYEQYF.

The chain is built from TRBV3-1 (or the pseudogene TRBV3-2) and TRBJ1-2; no reliable D call. This CDR3 has 12 residues. Looked up from germline, CDR1 is LGHDT and CDR2 is YNNKEL (reference sequence). The V gene lost 4 bases and the J gene lost 8 bases, with 11 bases spanning the gap. The CDR3 sequence: CASSPSPGGYTF. The CDR3 DNA is TGTGCCAGCAGCCCAAGCCCGGGAGGCTACACCTTC.

This clone appeared once. This chain links TRBV9 with TRBJ1-2, with 8 bases that match TRBD1. This CDR3 is built from 16 residues. V dropped 5 bases and J dropped 4; count of bases not matched to a gene: 13. CDR1 is SGDLS and CDR2 is YYNGEE in the germline V gene. For the CDR3, the DNA is TGTGCCAGCAGAGCTACAACAGGGGGAGCTCCCTATGGCTACACCTTC. Translation: CASRATTGGAPYGYTF.

The CDR3 protein is CASSAFEGYYEQYF. The CDR3 DNA follows: TGTGCCAGCAGCGCCTTCGAGGGATACTACGAGCAGTACTTC. V is TRBV9 and J is TRBJ2-7; a possible D gene is TRBD2 (5 bases). Germline CDR1 and CDR2: SGDLS and YYNGEE. This CDR3 has 14 amino acids. Trimming pared 3 bases from V and 3 bases from J, leaving 13 bases between.

This clone has just one count. The chain links TRBV24-1 to TRBJ1-2; D may be TRBD1 (5 bases). The CDR3 spans 14 residues. CDR1 and CDR2 (germline): KGHDR, SFDVKD. The V end lost 4 bases, the J end lost 2 bases, and 10 bases lay between the germline ends. CDR3 nucleotides: TGTGCCACCAGTGACCCAGGGTTGAACTATGGCTACACCTTC. Residues: CATSDPGLNYGYTF.

The V gene is TRBV2, the J gene TRBJ2-5; TRBD2 is a possible D gene (5 bases). The germline V and J ends were trimmed by 11 bases and 2 bases, with 15 bases remaining between them. CDR1 is SNHLY, CDR2 FYNNEI, per germline. CDR3 length: 13 residues. The CDR3 region is CAFSVGVQETQYF. The CDR3 DNA is TGTGCCTTCAGCGTGGGAGTACAAGAGACCCAGTACTTC.

The chain is built from TRBV15 and TRBJ2-5; the D is unclear. The CDR3 runs 15 residues. Deletions cut 5 bases from V and 2 bases from J, with 15 bases between. CDR1 is LNHNV and CDR2 is YYDKDF in the germline V gene (reference sequence). CDR3 bases: TGTGCCACCAGCCAGCGCCAGAGGATACAAGAGACCCAGTACTTC. Translating gives CATSQRQRIQETQYF.

The rearrangement joins TRBV7-8 to TRBJ1-6; D gene ambiguous. V was clipped by 4 bases and J by 11 bases, with 6 bases between them. CDR1 and CDR2 from the germline V gene are SGHVS and FQNEAQ. The CDR3 is 11 amino acids. The CDR3 loop is CASSSNAPLHF. CDR3 bases: TGTGCCAGCAGCTCCAATGCACCCCTCCACTTT.

A few counts support this clone. V usage is TRBV4-1 and J usage is TRBJ1-1, with no clear D. The length of the CDR3 is 12 residues. Germline CDR1 and CDR2: MGHRA and YSYEKL. V was trimmed by 1 base and J by 3 bases, leaving 3 bases between them. The CDR3 DNA sequence: TGCGCCAGCAGCCAAGCCTACACTGAAGCTTTCTTT. As protein: CASSQAYTEAFF.

The chain combines TRBV6-4 with TRBJ2-1, with TRBD2 identical over 7 bases. This CDR3 is 16 amino acids long. Germline V gives CDR1 MRHNA, CDR2 SNTAGT. Losses at the gene ends were 3 bases for V and 0 bases for J; bases not matched to a gene: 5. The CDR3, as DNA: TGTGCCAGCAGTGAAGCGGGATCAAGCTCCTACAATGAGCAGTTCTTC. Translation gives CASSEAGSSSYNEQFF.

This clone was recorded only once. This chain joins TRBV5-5 and TRBJ1-5; 7 bases agree with TRBD1. In germline, CDR1 is SGHKS, CDR2 YYEKEE (reference sequence). The junction had 3 bases not matched to a gene; V was cut back by 3 bases and J by 0 bases. This CDR3 comprises 15 residues. CDR3 DNA sequence: TGTGCCAGCAGCTGGGGGACAGATAGCAATCAGCCCCAGCATTTT. Protein: CASSWGTDSNQPQHF.

V and J are TRBV6-5 and TRBJ2-5, with 7 bases aligning to TRBD2. The ends lost 6 bases at V and 2 bases at J; junction bases unmatched: 3. This CDR3 contains 13 residues. Germline loops: CDR1 MNHEY, CDR2 SVGAGI. CDR3 residues: CASSGTNQETQYF. The CDR3 region has the DNA TGTGCCAGCAGCGGGACTAATCAAGAGACCCAGTACTTC.

This clone was recorded a few times. This rearrangement joins TRBV7-9 to TRBJ1-1; 10 bases are shared with TRBD1. Trimming cost V 3 bases and J 4 bases; bases outside gene matches: 5. Germline CDR1 is SEHNR and CDR2 is FQNEAQ (reference sequence). This CDR3 contains 15 residues. The CDR3 DNA reads as TGTGCCAGCAGCTTGACAGGGGGCGCGGGCACTGAAGCTTTCTTT. This translates into CASSLTGGAGTEAFF.

This sequence joins TRBV7-8 and TRBJ1-2, with D unclear. Germline-derived CDR1 and CDR2 are SGHVS and FQNEAQ. CDR3 length: 14 amino acids. The V end lost 1 base, the J end lost 4 bases, and 10 bases lay between the germline ends. The CDR3 region is CASSLGWRGYGYTF. The CDR3 nucleotides read TGTGCCAGCAGCTTAGGGTGGCGGGGCTATGGCTACACCTTC.

A note on this clone: The sample carries other DNA sequences with the same CDR3. The chain recombines TRBV27 with TRBJ1-1; perhaps TRBD1 as D (5 bases). This CDR3 is 12 amino acids long. Looked up from germline, CDR1 is MNHEY and CDR2 is SMNVEV (reference sequence). The V and J ends lost 5 bases and 7 bases respectively, with 11 bases between them. In DNA form, the CDR3 reads TGTGCCAGCAGTCCGCCTGACAGTGAAGCTTTCTTT. Amino acids: CASSPPDSEAFF.

The V gene is TRBV6-5, the J gene TRBJ2-5; D might be TRBD2 (5 bases). Between the trimmed V and J ends, which lost 6 bases and 2 bases, there was a span of 10 bases. The germline CDR1 and CDR2 sequences are MNHEY and SVGAGI. The CDR3 runs to 13 residues. CDR3 bases: TGTGCCAGCAGCCCCGGACTTCAAGAGACCCAGTACTTC. Translating it yields CASSPGLQETQYF.

The chain has TRBV19 and TRBJ1-5, with D tentatively TRBD1 (5 bases). The CDR3 has 15 residues. With 7 bases removed from V and 0 bases from J, the gap between germline ends came to 13 bases. Germline V gene lookup returns CDR1 LNHDA and CDR2 SQIVND (reference sequence). The DNA of the CDR3 is TGTGCCAGTACTTTCAGGGAAATTAGCAATCAGCCCCAGCATTTT. Residues: CASTFREISNQPQHF.